This record looks at one TCR beta chain sequence and its context. The target antigen is unknown. The entry originates in a study of T cells in Graves' hyperthyroidism and ophthalmopathy. Overall study findings and caveats: Blood samples included most of the expanded thyroid clonotypes exceeding 0.001.

The CDR3 is 11 amino acids. The V and J ends lost 5 bases and 10 bases respectively, with 14 bases between them. In germline, CDR1 is SQVTM, CDR2 ANQGSEA. Amplification of TCR beta CDR3 regions used RNA as the template. When the TCR CDR3 underwent first-round RT-PCR, the HTBI primer set was used. MiXCR, applied by TCRdb to the multiplex PCR reads, yields one record per CDR3 protein. The table has over 650,000 distinct CDR3 sequences, 45% seen once; the top ten hold more than 7%. The J gene is TRBJ1-2, the V gene TRBV29-1; maybe TRBD1 (5 bases). Material for sequencing was peripheral blood or thyroid tissue (not recorded which). The sequence came from an adult man with Graves' disease, either hyperthyroidism or ophthalmopathy (not recorded which). The CDR3 DNA reads as TGCAGCGTTACCGACAGTGAAGACTACACCTTC. Amino acids: CSVTDSEDYTF. The full variable domain, its missing parts supplied by reference TRBV29-1 and TRBJ1-2, is SAVISQKPSRDICQRGTSLTIQCQVDSQVTMMFWYRQQPGQSLTLIATANQGSEATYESGFVIDKFPISRPNLTFSTLTVSNMSPEDSSIYLCSVTDSEDYTFGSGTRLTVV.